This T cell receptor beta chain came from a study of T cell responses to AZD1222 COVID-19 vaccine (dated by TCRdb to the early 2020s). About the full investigation: AZD1222 recipients whose second dose came at about 4 weeks and those whose second dose came at about 12 weeks were combined into one group, since spike-specific TCR depth and breadth did not differ between the two schedules. TCR sequencing covered some 240 trial participants: approximately 200 given two doses of AZD1222 and about 26 given two doses of MenACWY control vaccine. Trial participants were enrolled by age into subgroups of 18-55, 56-69 and 70-plus years, and around 140, 26 and 57 TCR-sequenced participants, respectively, were included in these subgroups. Results and caveats for the whole study, not just this receptor: The whole spike protein was spanned by vaccine-associated CD4 TCRs, and dominant responses were seen in regions 160-218 and 743-854. Conclusions about previously exposed vaccinees are limited because only six or seven AZD1222 recipients were SARS-CoV-2 seropositive at baseline. After two AZD1222 doses, spike-specific TCR breadth and depth were significantly higher than at day 0 and than in MenACWY recipients. Most participants were white British and females outnumbered males, and the authors suggested that clonal diversity may have been underestimated. The 56-69-year group was small, and its depth increase did not reach significance, likely because of low power. Epitopes outside the regions mutated in the B.1.351 and B.1.1.7 variants were reportedly recognized by nearly half of the unique spike-specific TCRs. Because no day 14 peak-response samples were available, the repertoires could be characterized only after the peak T cell response.

The CDR3 numbers 11 residues from cysteine through phenylalanine. Only the CDR3 portion is preserved as DNA: 33 bases, with reading frame beginning at the first base. CDR1 and CDR2, per the germline V gene (reference sequence), are MNHEY and SMNVEV. After removal of 10 bases from V and 8 bases from J, the junction retains 3 bases not matched to a gene. What the time point label conveys for this sample: baseline before first vaccination. Samples from vaccinated people were obtained from the UK trials COV001 and COV002, which included a single-blind randomized controlled phase 2/3 trial of AZD1222 (ChAdOx1 nCoV-19) in healthy adults. Trial participant PBMC samples were collected at day 0 and day 28 after the second dose for TCRbeta chain sequencing. The CDR3 regions of human TCRbeta chains were analyzed by immunosequencing. Per the authors' processing: TCRs in the repertoires were matched against a reference library of SARS-CoV-2-specific TCRs that had been generated with the MIRA antigen-specificity platform. Breadth was defined as the fraction of unique TCRs that were SARS-CoV-2-associated. Depth was defined as the fraction of total T cells that were SARS-CoV-2-associated. Using the MIRA data, each spike-specific TCR was assigned both to the spike region to which the TCR was reactive and to a CD4 or CD8 class. Log10-transformed breadth and depth values were compared by one-way ANOVA with Sidak's multiple comparisons tests. TCRdb's version of the immuneACCESS table is confined to in-frame rearrangements and falls short of the full clone set. An unresolved V gene accounts for under half of the shortfall where checked; the remainder is of unknown origin. The V and J calls and clone size are taken from that table; D and trimming were inferred from the DNA. A total of 75,000 to 90,000 clones appear in this sample, around 83% of them only once. The top ten clonotypes cover roughly an eighth of the sample.

About this clone itself: The clone's antigen remains unknown. No much larger clone is present one base from it, and per-base qualities are unavailable.

This chain joins TRBV27 to TRBJ1-2; 11 central bases correspond to TRBD1. The source material was peripheral blood, sampled on day 0 of AZD1222 vaccination. The receptor's source is an adult in good health. The CDR3 amino acid sequence is: CAKGQGDGYTF. The nucleotide sequence is given as TGTGCCAAGGGACAGGGGGACGGCTACACCTTC.